These 16 T cell receptor beta chains originate from one sample sequenced in a study of cytomegalovirus exposure and HLA in healthy donors. The PCR had 60 Vbeta and 13 Jbeta primers. Sequencing was performed with immunoSEQ multiplex PCR; in TCRdb, only in-frame clones are kept and a portion is missing. The sample consists of around 120,000 clones, around 71% of them appearing once. The sequencing input was PBMCs. These receptors all stem from an older woman in good health and CMV-seropositive.

In DNA form, the CDR3 reads TGTGCCAGCAGCGGGAAAGGGGAAAACATTCAGTACTTC. Its translation is CASSGKGENIQYF. V usage is TRBV5-4 and J usage is TRBJ2-4; tentatively, D is TRBD1 (5 bases). The CDR3 is 13 residues long. V was cut by 4 bases and J by 5 bases, with 10 bases left in between. Germline V gene sequence: CDR1 SGHNT, CDR2 YYREEE (reference sequence).

This clone was counted a few times. The V call is TRBV5-1, the J call TRBJ1-2, with D perhaps TRBD1 (6 bases). The CDR3 has 16 amino acids. Trimming cost V 3 bases and J 8 bases, with 23 bases left between them. Germline values: CDR1 SGHRS, CDR2 YFSETQ. DNA for the CDR3: TGCGCCAGCAGCTCCCCCGGGACACGGTTAGAGGGGGGCTACACCTTC. It translates to CASSSPGTRLEGGYTF.

This chain links TRBV27 with TRBJ2-2; TRBD2 is a possible D gene (6 bases). There are 15 residues in the CDR3. V dropped 2 bases and J dropped 5 bases, with 12 bases sitting between them. The germline CDR1 and CDR2 sequences are MNHEY and SMNVEV (reference sequence). DNA for the CDR3: TGTGCCAGCAGTTTAGGGCTAGCGAGGACCGGGGAGCTGTTTTTT. Translated: CASSLGLARTGELFF.

This chain joins TRBV6-1 and TRBJ2-3, with TRBD2 matching over 7 bases. Per germline, CDR1 MNHNS and CDR2 SASEGT. The CDR3 extends over 15 amino acids. V trimming: 5 bases; J trimming: 1 base; junction bases outside the gene matches: 6. CDR3 nucleotide sequence: TGTGCCAGCAGTACGTTCAGCGGGGGCACAGATACGCAGTATTTT. Translation: CASSTFSGGTDTQYF.

The rearrangement uses TRBV27 and TRBJ1-4; 9 nucleotides agree with TRBD1. Trimming at V came to 0 bases and at J to 6 bases, leaving 5 bases not matched to a gene. Germline-derived CDR1 and CDR2 are MNHEY and SMNVEV (reference sequence). CDR3 length: 16 amino acids. This chain's CDR3 is CASSLSGTGLDEKLFF. The CDR3 region has the DNA TGTGCCAGCAGTTTATCCGGGACAGGGTTGGATGAAAAACTGTTTTTT. Based on the CDR3 plus reference TRBV27 and TRBJ1-4, the full variable domain is EAQVTQNPRYLITVTGKKLTVTCSQNMNHEYMSWYRQDPGLGLRQIYYSMNVEVTDKGDVPEGYKVSRKEKRNFPLILESPSPNQTSLYFCASSLSGTGLDEKLFFGSGTQLSVL.

The J gene is TRBJ2-7, the V gene TRBV2; no firm D call. CDR3 length equals 12 residues. V was trimmed by 3 bases and J by 4 bases, leaving 7 bases between them. Germline V CDR1 and CDR2: SNHLY, FYNNEI. The CDR3 DNA follows: TGTGCCAGCAGTGAGGCCAGTTACGAGCAGTACTTC. This codes for CASSEASYEQYF.

The chain joins TRBV7-9 to TRBJ1-1, with a tentative D call TRBD1 (6 bases). Germline CDR1 and CDR2: SEHNR and FQNEAQ (reference sequence). The CDR3 runs to 17 residues. V shed 4 bases and J shed 1 base, with 19 bases lying between them. CDR3 region: CASSYFPNREGNTEAFF. In DNA, the CDR3 is TGTGCCAGCAGCTACTTTCCTAACAGGGAGGGGAACACTGAAGCTTTCTTT. The full variable domain, completed using reference TRBV7-9 and TRBJ1-1, is DTGVSQNPRHKITKRGQNVTFRCDPISEHNRLYWYRQTLGQGPEFLTYFQNEAQLEKSRLLSDRFSAERPKGSFSTLEIQRTEQGDSAMYLCASSYFPNREGNTEAFFGQGTRLTVV.

This chain uses TRBV9 with TRBJ1-2, with D maybe TRBD1 (6 bases). In germline, CDR1 is SGDLS, CDR2 YYNGEE. The CDR3 extends over 15 amino acids. The germline V and J ends were trimmed by 4 bases and 5 bases, with 18 bases remaining between them. CDR3 loop: CASSPPRQGPYGYTF. The CDR3 DNA reads TGTGCCAGCAGCCCACCCCGCCAGGGGCCATATGGCTACACCTTC.

The rearrangement uses TRBV14 and TRBJ2-5; no firm D call. Trimming stripped 1 base from V and 2 bases from J, with 5 bases between. Germline V gene data show CDR1 as SGHDN and CDR2 as FVKESK. CDR3 size: 13 residues. The CDR3: CASSQGHQETQYF. CDR3 DNA: TGTGCCAGCAGCCAAGGACATCAAGAGACCCAGTACTTC.

This clone showed up many times. V gene TRBV19 combines with J gene TRBJ1-4; TRBD1 matches at 7 bases. CDR3 size: 16 residues. In germline, CDR1 is LNHDA, CDR2 SQIVND (reference sequence). The V segment lost 4 bases and the J segment 7 bases; nucleotides outside the gene matches: 12. CDR3 sequence: CASSTDREIWTEKLFF. The CDR3 nucleotides are TGTGCCAGTAGTACCGACAGGGAAATATGGACTGAAAAACTGTTTTTT. Full variable domain (remainder filled in from reference TRBV19 and TRBJ1-4): DGGITQSPKYLFRKEGQNVTLSCEQNLNHDAMYWYRQDPGQGLRLIYYSQIVNDFQKGDIAEGYSVSREKKESFPLTVTSAQKNPTAFYLCASSTDREIWTEKLFFGSGTQLSVL.

This clone was observed once. The chain employs TRBV5-1 and TRBJ2-7; 8 nucleotides agree with TRBD1. Losses at the gene ends were 1 base for V and 6 bases for J; bases not matched to a gene: 9. The CDR3 extends over 15 amino acids. From germline, CDR1 is SGHRS and CDR2 YFSETQ. The CDR3 is CASSLQTGEFGEQYF. CDR3 in DNA: TGCGCCAGCAGCTTGCAGACAGGGGAGTTTGGCGAGCAGTACTTC.

A remark on this clone: Other DNA sequences in the sample encode the same CDR3. The chain recombines TRBV15 with TRBJ2-7; 9 bases align to TRBD1. V trimming: 6 bases; J trimming: 5 bases; junction bases outside the gene matches: 11. The CDR3 consists of 15 residues. The germline gives CDR1 LNHNV, CDR2 YYDKDF (reference sequence). The CDR3 sequence: CATSRVDRGGDEQYF. CDR3 in DNA: TGTGCCACCAGTAGGGTTGACAGGGGGGGCGACGAGCAGTACTTC.

CDR3 region: CASSPTRRTEAFF. CDR3 DNA sequence: TGCGCCAGCAGCCCGACGCGGCGGACTGAAGCTTTCTTT. This sequence joins TRBV5-1 and TRBJ1-1; D gene ambiguous. The germline V and J ends were trimmed by 4 bases and 5 bases, with 12 bases remaining between them. The CDR3 covers 13 residues. Germline V lookup: CDR1 SGHRS, CDR2 YFSETQ.

This clone was observed a few times. The chain recombines TRBV29-1 with TRBJ2-2; D is unresolved. Between the trimmed V and J ends, which lost 3 bases and 1 base, there was a span of 6 bases. Germline values: CDR1 SQVTM, CDR2 ANQGSEA. This CDR3 comprises 13 residues. DNA of the CDR3: TGCAGCGTTGATGGGCAGAACACCGGGGAGCTGTTTTTT. Translating gives CSVDGQNTGELFF.

This chain uses TRBV7-3 with TRBJ2-2, with TRBD2 as a possible D gene (6 bases). The CDR3 extends over 14 amino acids. Germline assignment: CDR1 SGHTA and CDR2 FQGTGA. Trimming stripped 4 bases from V and 3 bases from J, with 9 bases between. The CDR3 loop is CASSSGGDTGELFF. The CDR3 nucleotides read TGTGCCAGCAGCTCCGGAGGGGACACCGGGGAGCTGTTTTTT.

This clone was seen a handful of times. The CDR3 loop is CASSSRQGALGELFF. The CDR3 DNA reads TGTGCCAGCAGCTCCCGACAGGGGGCGCTTGGGGAGCTGTTTTTT. The chain recombines TRBV6-5 with TRBJ2-2; 10 bases line up with TRBD1. The CDR3 spans 15 residues. Per the germline V gene, CDR1 is MNHEY and CDR2 is SVGAGI. Trimming cost V 6 bases and J 8 bases; bases outside gene matches: 9.